The clone carrying this T cell receptor (beta chain) occurred once. What it binds is unknown. V shed 4 bases, J shed 4 bases, and the junction held 8 bases outside the gene matches. This CDR3 is built from 15 residues. Germline V lookup: CDR1 SGDLS, CDR2 YYNGEE. The record originates from a study of cytomegalovirus exposure and HLA in healthy donors. Study-wide results and caveats: A later analysis linked a missense DCLRE1C variant to TCR beta V- and J-gene trimming.

PCR used 60 Vbeta primers and 13 Jbeta primers. Produced via immunoSEQ multiplex PCR; TCRdb's table is partial and in-frame only. This repertoire shows 100,000 to 150,000 clones, roughly 70% found once; its top ten account for about 2.1%. Sequenced: PBMCs. The rearrangement uses TRBV9 and TRBJ1-1, with 9 nucleotides matching TRBD1. The sequence was obtained from a middle-aged woman in good health and CMV-seropositive. The CDR3 nucleotides are TGTGCCAGCAGCCCCTGGACAGGGGTGGGCACTGAAGCTTTCTTT. Residues: CASSPWTGVGTEAFF.